These T cell receptor beta chains were read from a single sample in a study of blood T cell repertoires in COVID-19. Using immunoSEQ multiplex PCR, the repertoire was profiled, and TCRdb retains in-frame clones only, with some absent. The sample contains more than 250,000 clones, about nine tenths of which appear only once. Source material: PBMCs or T cells enriched from blood (not recorded which). The receptors here all came from a woman between 18 and 30 years old who had recovered from COVID-19. CDR3s include the opening cysteine and the closing phenylalanine or tryptophan. The D gene is left open where the match is weak. Clone size is shown for a subset of rows, as once, few, many or a class of expanded clone.

J gene,D gene,clone size,V gene,CDR3 DNA,CDR3 protein
TRBJ2-7,TRBD2,-,TRBV7-2,TGTGCCAGCAGCTTTCGACTAGCCTCTCACGAGCAGTACTTC,CASSFRLASHEQYF
TRBJ1-5,-,-,TRBV13,TGTGCCAGCACCAGGGGCAATCAGCCCCAGCATTTT,CASTRGNQPQHF
TRBJ2-6,TRBD1,-,TRBV5-1,TGCGCCAGCAGCTCGACAGGGAGCTCTGGGGCCAACGTCCTGACTTTC,CASSSTGSSGANVLTF
TRBJ1-2,-,few,TRBV19,TGTGCCAGTACCCAGGGGCAGTGGGGCGGCTACACCTTC,CASTQGQWGGYTF
TRBJ1-5,-,-,TRBV18,TGTGCCAGCTCACGGAGGGAGGATCAGCCCCAGCATTTT,CASSRREDQPQHF
TRBJ1-2,-,-,TRBV9,TGTGCCAGCAGCGTAGATCAGGGTTTGAGGTATGGCTACACCTTC,CASSVDQGLRYGYTF
TRBJ2-7,-,-,TRBV5-1,TGCGCCAGCAGGTTAGCTGCAGGGCCCTACGAGCAGTACTTC,CASRLAAGPYEQYF
TRBJ1-1,-,-,TRBV9,TGTGCCAGCAGCGTAGGGCCAGGGGTAGACACTGAAGCTTTCTTT,CASSVGPGVDTEAFF
TRBJ1-3,-,-,TRBV2,TGTGCCAGTAAAATCGGAAACACCATATATTTT,CASKIGNTIYF
TRBJ2-1,-,-,TRBV2,TGTGCCAGCGGAGGGGACAATGAGCAGTTCTTC,CASGGDNEQFF
TRBJ2-5,-,-,TRBV3-1/TRBV3-2,TGTGCCAGCAGGCCCTTGCTGGGGGGAGAGACCCAGTACTTC,CASRPLLGGETQYF
TRBJ2-7,TRBD2,-,TRBV9,TGTGCCAGCAGCGTCCAGGGGGCTAGCGGGAGCCCCTACGAGCAGTACTTC,CASSVQGASGSPYEQYF
TRBJ1-2,TRBD1,-,TRBV24-1,TGTGCCACCAGTGATTCTTGGAGGGGACAGGGCTATGGCTACACCTTC,CATSDSWRGQGYGYTF
TRBJ2-3,TRBD2,-,TRBV5-4,TGTGCCAGCAGTTCGGGACTAGCGGTCCTGGGGGATACGCAGTATTTT,CASSSGLAVLGDTQYF
TRBJ1-5,TRBD1,-,TRBV4-1,TGCGCCAGCAGCCAAGGAACCAGGGGGCTTCAGCCCCAGCATTTT,CASSQGTRGLQPQHF
TRBJ1-1,-,-,TRBV19,TGTGCCAGTAGTATAGTAAGAGGGAATACTGAAGCTTTCTTT,CASSIVRGNTEAFF
TRBJ1-4,-,-,TRBV4-1,TGCGCCAGCAGCCCTGGGGGGGGGAATGAAAAACTGTTTTTT,CASSPGGGNEKLFF
TRBJ2-1,TRBD1,once,TRBV24-1,TGTGCCACCAGTGCCGCTGGACAGGGGAGACGAGAAATACAGTTCTTC,CATSAAGQGRREIQFF
TRBJ1-4,-,-,TRBV12-5,TGTGCTAGTGGTTTGCTGTATTCGGGGAAACTGTTTTTT,CASGLLYSGKLFF
TRBJ2-7,TRBD2,-,TRBV7-2,TGTGCCAGCAGCTTAGCGGGGAGCGGGAACCTAAGAGACGAGCAGTACTTC,CASSLAGSGNLRDEQYF
TRBJ1-4,TRBD1,-,TRBV2,TGTGCCGCCCGCCACCTACAGGGGGCAGGGGAAAAACTGTTTTTT,CAARHLQGAGEKLFF
TRBJ2-5,-,-,TRBV18,TGTGCCAGCTCTCCAGAGGGAGAGACCCAGTACTTC,CASSPEGETQYF
TRBJ1-4,-,-,TRBV21-1,TGTGCCAGCAGCAATTTGGTACAGGGAGTGTTTTTT,CASSNLVQGVFF
TRBJ1-1,-,-,TRBV21-1,TGTGCCAGCAGCAAGGGGCGTTCAGGGGGCGAACGTACTCTCACTGAAGCTTTCTTT,CASSKGRSGGERTLTEAFF
TRBJ2-7,-,-,TRBV9,TGTGCCAGCAGCGATACCCCGGGGGAAAGCTCCTACGAGCAGTACTTC,CASSDTPGESSYEQYF
TRBJ1-4,-,-,TRBV27,TGTGCCAGCAGTTTTTCCCCCGGGGCAACTAATGAAAAACTGTTTTTT,CASSFSPGATNEKLFF
TRBJ2-3,TRBD1,-,TRBV18,TGTGCCAGCTCACCTGCGGGGACAGGGGGGATCGATACGCAGTATTTT,CASSPAGTGGIDTQYF
TRBJ1-5,-,-,TRBV19,TGTGCCAGTAGTGGGCAAACTAGCAATCAGCCCCAGCATTTT,CASSGQTSNQPQHF
TRBJ2-1,TRBD2,-,TRBV27,TGTGCCAGCGGACCCGGGACTAGCGGCTACAATGAGCAGTTCTTC,CASGPGTSGYNEQFF
TRBJ1-2,TRBD1,-,TRBV12-3/TRBV12-4,TGTGCCAGCAGACAGGGGGAGGATGGCTACACCTTC,CASRQGEDGYTF
TRBJ2-1,TRBD2,-,TRBV5-1,TGCGCCAGCAGCCCGCGTAGCGGGACGGATTTTGAGCAGTTCTTC,CASSPRSGTDFEQFF
TRBJ2-4,-,-,TRBV7-4,TGTGCCAGCAGCTCCGAGGACAGTAAAAACATTCAGTACTTC,CASSSEDSKNIQYF
TRBJ1-5,TRBD1,few,TRBV7-9,TGTGCCAGCAGCTCAACCGACAGGGGCAATCAGCCCCAGCATTTT,CASSSTDRGNQPQHF
TRBJ2-7,TRBD1,-,TRBV11-3,TGTGCCAGCAGCTTCCGTGGGACAGGGTCCTACGAGCAGTACTTC,CASSFRGTGSYEQYF
TRBJ1-6,TRBD1,few,TRBV30,TGTGCCTGGAGTGTAACAGGGGGCGCGCGTTCACCCCTCCACTTT,CAWSVTGGARSPLHF